This T cell receptor (beta chain) was obtained from a study of blood T cell repertoires in COVID-19. Study information: PBMCs, B-cell-depleted T cells, or T cells were the source of the cDNA or gDNA that made up the material.

Germline CDR1 is KGHSH and CDR2 is LQKENI. Trimming cost V 3 bases and J 5 bases; bases outside gene matches: 13. This CDR3 spans 16 amino acids. As originally analysed: Estimated nucleated cell counts came from reference gene primer amplification. Method: immunoSEQ multiplex PCR; TCRdb's copy keeps in-frame clones and lacks some. The V and J calls and clone size come from that table; D and trimming were worked out from the DNA. The sample contains some 300,000 clones, 75% to 90% of which appear only once. The Seattle patients, enrolled during active infection, were followed longitudinally. The TCR originated in a woman between 50 and 59 years old with COVID-19, enrolled during active disease. This chain links TRBV18 with TRBJ2-7; 7 bases agree with TRBD2. The sequencing sample was made of peripheral blood. The CDR3 reads CASSPWVAGPPNEQYF. In nucleotides, the CDR3 is TGTGCCAGCTCACCCTGGGTAGCGGGCCCGCCTAACGAGCAGTACTTC.